These 30 T cell receptor beta chains share one sample of origin, sequenced in a study of OX40 agonist ivuxolimab in advanced cancers. The method was the immunoSEQ multiplex PCR assay. Here the immuneACCESS table is served through TCRdb, limited to in-frame sequences with V and J called. Missing clones are a known gap in these copies; in checked studies unresolved V genes cover under half, and the rest lacks a known reason. A total of around 92,000 clones appear in this sample, roughly 93% of them only once. The ten most abundant clones make up over 0.2% of the sample. Material: CD4+ or CD8+ T cells sorted from blood, obtained in a trial of the OX40 agonist ivuxolimab. The receptors shown here come from an adult with an advanced solid tumor such as melanoma, head and neck, liver or kidney cancer.

As concerns this clone: One junction end disagrees with the germline gene, perhaps due to a read error. The V call is TRBV28, the J call TRBJ1-6; weak D call: TRBD1 (5 bases). CDR3 length: 12 residues. Germline V gene data show CDR1 as MDHEN and CDR2 as SYDVKM. CDR3 protein: CASSLGVGLQKF. For the CDR3, the DNA is TGTGCCAGCAGCCTGGGGGTGGGCCTCCAAAAGTTT.

A word on this clone: This sample includes further DNA sequences coding for the same CDR3. The V call is TRBV30, the J call TRBJ1-4; no clear D. CDR1 GTSNPN and CDR2 SVGIG come from the germline V gene (reference sequence). The ends were cut back, 0 bases at V and 8 bases at J, with 7 bases in the middle. The CDR3 is made up of 12 amino acids. The CDR3 is CAWSVRGEKLFF. In DNA form, the CDR3 reads TGTGCCTGGAGTGTACGAGGGGAAAAACTGTTTTTT.

This clone was seen only once. V and J are TRBV4-1 and TRBJ1-2; D is possibly TRBD1 (6 bases). V lost 0 bases to trimming and J lost 4 bases, with 21 bases between them. CDR1 MGHRA and CDR2 YSYEKL come from the germline V gene. There are 18 residues in the CDR3. Here the CDR3 DNA reads TGCGCCAGCAGCCAAGACGGGGGACAACCTAACCGCCCCTATGGCTACACCTTC. Its translation: CASSQDGGQPNRPYGYTF.

The chain recombines TRBV5-6 with TRBJ1-5; D is unclear. The CDR3 is made up of 16 amino acids. The V and J ends lost 4 bases and 1 base respectively, with 15 bases between them. Per the germline V gene, CDR1 is SGHDT and CDR2 is YYEEEE. CDR3 bases: TGTGCCAGCAGCGATCTCCGGGGTGGGAGCAATCAGCCCCAGCATTTT. This encodes CASSDLRGGSNQPQHF.

This clone was found once. The chain carries TRBV6-1 and TRBJ1-1; perhaps TRBD1 as D (6 bases). The germline CDR1 and CDR2 sequences are MNHNS and SASEGT. This CDR3 comprises 15 residues. V lost 4 bases, J lost 0 bases, and 12 bases lay in between. The CDR3 nucleotides read TGTGCCAGCAGTGTGGGAACAGGGATGAACACTGAAGCTTTCTTT. This codes for CASSVGTGMNTEAFF.

The CDR3 nucleotides read TGTGCTAGTGGTTTGTTCGGAGGCAATCAGCCCCAGCATTTT. It specifies CASGLFGGNQPQHF. The chain joins TRBV12-5 to TRBJ1-5; no definite D call. Germline V gene lookup returns CDR1 LGHNT and CDR2 FRNRAP. The length of the CDR3 is 14 residues. The V end was cut by 2 bases, the J end by 2 bases, with 7 bases between.

This chain links TRBV2 with TRBJ1-5, with D possibly matching TRBD1 (6 bases). Germline-derived CDR1 and CDR2 are SNHLY and FYNNEI. V gave up 6 bases and J gave up 0 bases, with 15 bases separating them. The CDR3 extends over 16 amino acids. For the CDR3, the DNA is TGTGCCAGCAGCGCTACAGGGAGGGGTAGCAATCAGCCCCAGCATTTT. This gives the protein CASSATGRGSNQPQHF.

This clone was seen a single time. The chain couples TRBV7-2 to TRBJ2-3; no definite D call. Trimming pared 4 bases from V and 2 bases from J, leaving 4 bases between. CDR1 is SGHTA, CDR2 FQGNSA, per germline. The CDR3 has 12 residues. CDR3 coding DNA: TGTGCCAGCAGCTATTACACAGATACGCAGTATTTT. This encodes CASSYYTDTQYF.

The chain links TRBV6-5 to TRBJ2-3, with 8 bases matching TRBD2. This CDR3 has 14 residues. J was trimmed by 0 bases and V by 6 bases; bases with no gene match: 2. Germline V gene data show CDR1 as MNHEY and CDR2 as SVGAGI. The CDR3 DNA follows: TGTGCCAGCAGCCAGCGGGAGAGCACAGATACGCAGTATTTT. This codes for CASSQRESTDTQYF.

V usage is TRBV5-1 and J usage is TRBJ1-3, with D tentatively TRBD1 (5 bases). The CDR3 extends over 16 amino acids. Per the germline V gene, CDR1 is SGHRS and CDR2 is YFSETQ. V dropped 0 bases and J dropped 0 bases, with 10 bases sitting between them. This CDR3 is CASSLALGTSGNTIYF. The CDR3 nucleotides read TGCGCCAGCAGCTTGGCCCTGGGGACCTCTGGAAACACCATATATTTT.

This clone was detected only once. This chain uses TRBV7-6 with TRBJ2-1; 8 bases map to TRBD2. This CDR3 contains 14 residues. Germline V CDR1 and CDR2: SGHVS, FNYEAQ. After removal of 2 bases from V and 4 bases from J, the junction contained 1 base not matched to a gene. The CDR3 DNA is TGTGCCAGCAGCTTAACTAGCGGATACAATGAGCAGTTCTTC. Amino acid sequence: CASSLTSGYNEQFF.

The chain has TRBV5-1 and TRBJ1-4, with D possibly TRBD1 on 6 matching bases. V lost 2 bases, J lost 7 bases, and 12 bases lay in between. Germline V CDR1 and CDR2: SGHRS, YFSETQ. This CDR3 region has 14 residues. CDR3 nucleotide sequence: TGCGCCAGCAGCTTTACAGGGAGCGGTGAAAAACTGTTTTTT. It encodes CASSFTGSGEKLFF.

The V call is TRBV9, the J call TRBJ2-5; D remains unclear. V lost 1 base to trimming and J lost 0 bases, with 4 bases between them. Germline assignment: CDR1 SGDLS and CDR2 YYNGEE. This CDR3 is built from 13 residues. The CDR3 region has the DNA TGTGCCAGCAGCGTAAGTGACCAAGAGACCCAGTACTTC. Protein sequence: CASSVSDQETQYF.

The rearrangement uses TRBV11-3 and TRBJ2-5; TRBD2 might be the D (6 bases). The V end lost 1 base, the J end lost 1 base, and 19 bases lay between the germline ends. This CDR3 comprises 18 residues. The germline gives CDR1 SGHNT, CDR2 YENEEA. CDR3 loop: CASSLGGGSAWGQETQYF. CDR3 sequence (DNA): TGTGCCAGCAGCTTAGGAGGAGGGTCAGCGTGGGGCCAAGAGACCCAGTACTTC.

V gene TRBV11-3 combines with J gene TRBJ2-1; D remains unclear. CDR3 size: 13 residues. The germline gives CDR1 SGHNT, CDR2 YENEEA. Trimming shortened V by 8 bases and J by 5 bases, and 13 bases separated the two germline ends. The CDR3 protein is CASHGGYNNEQFF. DNA of the CDR3: TGTGCCAGCCATGGTGGATACAACAATGAGCAGTTCTTC.

V usage is TRBV10-3 and J usage is TRBJ1-6; the D gene is possibly TRBD1 (5 bases). The V gene's germline CDR1 is ENHRY and CDR2 SYGVKD. This CDR3 is built from 15 residues. Deletions cut 6 bases from V and 6 bases from J, with 15 bases between. CDR3 sequence: CAISRTNGGNSPLHF. In nucleotides, the CDR3 is TGTGCCATCAGCAGGACTAATGGGGGTAATTCACCCCTCCACTTT.

This clone was found once. The chain joins TRBV7-2 to TRBJ1-2, with D perhaps matching TRBD1 (6 bases). The ends were cut back, 4 bases at V and 4 bases at J, with 16 bases in the middle. Germline V gene lookup returns CDR1 SGHTA and CDR2 FQGNSA. This CDR3 contains 15 residues. The CDR3 spells CASSSGRRGSYGYTF. The CDR3 nucleotides are TGTGCCAGCAGCTCAGGCCGCAGGGGTTCCTATGGCTACACCTTC.

The gene calls are TRBV6-1 and TRBJ2-3; 7 positions match TRBD2. V shed 7 bases, J shed 3 bases, and the junction held 4 bases outside the gene matches. The CDR3 contains 13 residues. Germline V CDR1 and CDR2: MNHNS, SASEGT. The chain's CDR3 is CASTRRGTDTQYF. The CDR3 nucleotides are TGTGCCAGCACAAGGCGGGGGACAGATACGCAGTATTTT.

The gene calls are TRBV11-2 and TRBJ1-1; 7 bases fit TRBD1. The CDR3 consists of 13 residues. Germline V gene data show CDR1 as SGHAT and CDR2 as FQNNGV. V shed 4 bases, J shed 5 bases, and the junction held 4 bases outside the gene matches. The CDR3 region is CASSWDRGTEAFF. CDR3 coding DNA: TGTGCCAGCAGCTGGGACAGAGGGACTGAAGCTTTCTTT.

The rearrangement joins TRBV6-1 to TRBJ1-2; no clear D. Germline V gene data show CDR1 as MNHNS and CDR2 as SASEGT. The CDR3 contains 14 residues. V was trimmed by 7 bases and J by 3 bases, leaving 15 bases between them. CDR3 region: CASNPQRRDYGYTF. In nucleotides, the CDR3 is TGTGCCAGCAATCCCCAGAGGAGGGACTATGGCTACACCTTC.

The chain joins TRBV2 to TRBJ1-2; 10 positions agree with TRBD1. CDR1 and CDR2 from the germline V gene are SNHLY and FYNNEI. The J segment lost 5 bases and the V segment lost 8 bases, leaving 8 bases of the junction unmatched. The CDR3 contains 14 residues. The CDR3 region has the DNA TGTGCCAGCGTTAAGGGGACAGGGGATTATGGCTACACCTTC. This gives the protein CASVKGTGDYGYTF.

The chain recombines TRBV13 with TRBJ1-1, with D hard to call. This CDR3 spans 13 amino acids. V lost 5 bases, J lost 0 bases, and 7 bases lay in between. CDR1 is PRHDT and CDR2 is FYEKMQ in the germline V gene (reference sequence). CDR3 nucleotide sequence: TGTGCCAGCAGCCCCCAGGTGAACACTGAAGCTTTCTTT. Translation: CASSPQVNTEAFF.

The V gene is TRBV6-6, the J gene TRBJ1-2, with 8 bases fitting TRBD1. Losses at the gene ends were 2 bases for V and 6 bases for J; bases not matched to a gene: 8. The CDR3 is 15 residues long. Germline CDR1 is MNHNY and CDR2 is SVGAGI (reference sequence). The CDR3 spells CASSYLRQGSDGYTF. In DNA form, the CDR3 reads TGTGCCAGCAGTTACCTGAGACAGGGGTCGGATGGCTACACCTTC.

V usage is TRBV28 and J usage is TRBJ1-4, with D perhaps TRBD1 (6 bases). Germline values: CDR1 MDHEN, CDR2 SYDVKM. The CDR3 has 12 amino acids. The V and J ends lost 6 bases and 5 bases respectively, with 7 bases between them. The CDR3 region is CASRQGNEKLFF. CDR3 coding DNA: TGTGCCAGCAGGCAGGGGAATGAAAAACTGTTTTTT.

The rearrangement joins TRBV4-2 to TRBJ1-6; TRBD1 matches at 10 bases. Trimming at V came to 5 bases and at J to 0 bases, leaving 7 bases not matched to a gene. CDR3 length: 18 residues. Per the germline V gene, CDR1 is LGHNA and CDR2 is YNFKEQ. The CDR3 DNA follows: TGTGCCAGCAGCGGGACGGGACAGGGGAGCTCCTATAATTCACCCCTCCACTTT. Translated, it gives CASSGTGQGSSYNSPLHF.

This chain links TRBV7-9 with TRBJ1-1, with a tentative D call TRBD1 (5 bases). The germline V gene encodes CDR1 SEHNR and CDR2 FQNEAQ (reference sequence). Between the trimmed V and J ends, which lost 7 bases and 4 bases, there was a span of 16 bases. The length of the CDR3 is 14 residues. The CDR3 coding sequence is TGTGCCAGCAACTTTCTGGGGCGGGGCACTGAAGCTTTCTTT. As protein: CASNFLGRGTEAFF.

V is TRBV11-3 and J is TRBJ2-5; 8 bases are shared with TRBD1. The CDR3 runs to 14 residues. The germline gives CDR1 SGHNT, CDR2 YENEEA. V dropped 7 bases and J dropped 5; count of bases not matched to a gene: 9. The chain's CDR3 is CASTTTGAQETQYF. CDR3 coding DNA: TGTGCCAGCACCACGACAGGGGCGCAGGAGACCCAGTACTTC. The full variable domain, in which reference TRBV11-3 and TRBJ2-5 provide the parts outside the CDR3, is EAGVVQSPRYKIIEKKQPVAFWCNPISGHNTLYWYLQNLGQGPELLIRYENEEAVDDSQLPKDRFSAERLKGVDSTLKIQPAELGDSAVYLCASTTTGAQETQYFGPGTRLLVL.

V usage is TRBV4-2 and J usage is TRBJ1-5, with 7 bases lining up with TRBD1. The CDR3 length is 17 residues. CDR1 and CDR2 from the germline V gene are LGHNA and YNFKEQ. Losses at the gene ends were 1 base for V and 3 bases for J; bases not matched to a gene: 9. The chain's CDR3 is CASSQATAGGTNQPQHF. The CDR3 DNA is TGTGCCAGCAGCCAAGCAACCGCAGGGGGGACCAATCAGCCCCAGCATTTT.

This clone was seen a single time. The chain recombines TRBV30 with TRBJ1-1, with a weak D call TRBD1 (5 bases). With 5 bases removed from V and 7 bases from J, the gap between germline ends came to 11 bases. This CDR3 is built from 11 residues. The germline CDR1 and CDR2 sequences are GTSNPN and SVGIG (reference sequence). CDR3 DNA sequence: TGTGCCTGGGGAACAGGTCTTGAAGCTTTCTTT. This translates into CAWGTGLEAFF.

The gene calls are TRBV25-1 and TRBJ2-1; 9 bases map to TRBD2. The CDR3 runs to 17 residues. Per the germline V gene, CDR1 is MGHDK and CDR2 is SYGVNS. Trimming cost V 1 base and J 1 base; bases outside gene matches: 5. Written as DNA, the CDR3 is TGTGCCAGCAGTGAATTTAGCGGGAGAGGGTCCTACAATGAGCAGTTCTTC. As protein: CASSEFSGRGSYNEQFF.